This T cell receptor beta chain was identified in a study of blood T cell repertoires in COVID-19. Study details: Acute-phase and convalescent COVID-19 samples originated in the United States, Italy and Spain.

The V and J ends lost 3 bases and 4 bases, in that order; junction bases with no gene match: 5. This CDR3 has 15 residues. The germline V gene has CDR1 MNHEY and CDR2 SMNVEV (reference sequence). Sequencing was performed with immunoSEQ multiplex PCR; in TCRdb, only in-frame clones are kept and a portion is missing. The table lists over 250,000 clones, approximately 83% of them singletons. The sample was peripheral blood. The rearrangement joins TRBV27 to TRBJ2-1, with TRBD1 matching 8 bases. The TCR originated in a woman aged 70 to 79 with acute or convalescent COVID-19. The CDR3 DNA sequence: TGTGCCAGCAGTTTCCAGGGGGCGGAGTACAATGAGCAGTTCTTC. This gives the protein CASSFQGAEYNEQFF.